This TCR beta chain was obtained from a study of beta chain features in type 1 diabetes. The study's findings and limits: Moderate but significant shortening of TCRB CDR3s was recorded in all four CD4+ subsets from Type 1 diabetes patients. Shorter templates might be favored by PCR, equally in patients and controls. cDNA-based reads could over-represent cells with high TCR expression. Insertions at VDJ junctions were less frequent in type 1 diabetes patients. These patients also deleted more nucleotides at the same junctions.

This clone was counted between two and nine times. Its antigen is as yet unknown. Every isolated RNA sample was fully reverse transcribed, so sequencing captured expressed TCRB transcripts. Using immunoSEQ multiplex PCR, the repertoire was profiled, and TCRdb retains in-frame clones only, with some absent. Found here are some 27,000 clones, about two thirds of them singletons; the top ten hold about 2.5%. Trimming took off 8 bases at V and 1 base at J, with 14 bases between the two ends. Looked up from germline, CDR1 is SQVTM and CDR2 is ANQGSEA. There are 13 residues in the CDR3. Central memory, naive, regulatory and stem cell-like memory CD4+ cells were sorted by CD45RO/CCR7/CD25/CD127/CD95/CD27.

The rearrangement links TRBV29-1 to TRBJ2-5, with D perhaps TRBD1 (6 bases). The sequenced material came from Tregs from blood. The TCR comes from a woman in her thirties with type 1 diabetes. CDR3 sequence (DNA): TGCAGCTTAGAAAACAGGGTCCAAGAGACCCAGTACTTC. Translated, it gives CSLENRVQETQYF.